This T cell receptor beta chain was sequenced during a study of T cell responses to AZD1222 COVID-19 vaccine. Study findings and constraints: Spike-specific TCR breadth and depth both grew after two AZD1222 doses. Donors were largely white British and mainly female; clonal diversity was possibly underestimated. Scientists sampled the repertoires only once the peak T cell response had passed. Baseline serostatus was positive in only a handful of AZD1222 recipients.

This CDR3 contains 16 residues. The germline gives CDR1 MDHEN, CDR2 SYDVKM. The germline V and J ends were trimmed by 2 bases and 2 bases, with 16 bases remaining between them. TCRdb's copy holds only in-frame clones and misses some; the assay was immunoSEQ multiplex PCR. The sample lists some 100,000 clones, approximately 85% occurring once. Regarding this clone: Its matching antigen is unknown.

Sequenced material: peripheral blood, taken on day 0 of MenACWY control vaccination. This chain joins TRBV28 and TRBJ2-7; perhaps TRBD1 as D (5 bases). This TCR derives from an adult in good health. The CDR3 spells CASSLRNWGNAYEQYF. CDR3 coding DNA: TGTGCCAGCAGTTTAAGAAACTGGGGCAATGCCTACGAGCAGTACTTC.